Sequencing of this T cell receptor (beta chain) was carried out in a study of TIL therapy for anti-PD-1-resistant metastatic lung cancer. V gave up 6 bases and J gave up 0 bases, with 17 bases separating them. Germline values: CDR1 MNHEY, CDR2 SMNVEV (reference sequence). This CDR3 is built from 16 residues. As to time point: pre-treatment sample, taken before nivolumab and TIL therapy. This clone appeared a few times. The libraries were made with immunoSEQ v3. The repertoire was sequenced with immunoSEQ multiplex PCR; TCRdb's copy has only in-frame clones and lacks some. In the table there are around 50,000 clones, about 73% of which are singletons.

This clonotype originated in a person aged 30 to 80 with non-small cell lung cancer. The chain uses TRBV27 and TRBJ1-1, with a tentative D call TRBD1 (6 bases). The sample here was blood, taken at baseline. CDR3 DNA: TGTGCCAGCAGACACTCCCGGGACACCTTGAACACTGAAGCTTTCTTT. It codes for CASRHSRDTLNTEAFF.